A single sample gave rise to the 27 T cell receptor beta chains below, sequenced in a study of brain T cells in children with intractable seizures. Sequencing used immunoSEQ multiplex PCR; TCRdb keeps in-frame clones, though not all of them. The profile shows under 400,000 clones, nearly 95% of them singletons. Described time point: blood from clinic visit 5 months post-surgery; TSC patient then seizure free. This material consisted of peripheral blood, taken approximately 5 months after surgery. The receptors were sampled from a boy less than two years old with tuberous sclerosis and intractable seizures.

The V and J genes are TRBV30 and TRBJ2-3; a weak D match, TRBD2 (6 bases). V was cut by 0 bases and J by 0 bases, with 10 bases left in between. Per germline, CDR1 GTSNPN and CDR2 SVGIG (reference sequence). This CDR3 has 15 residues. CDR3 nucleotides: TGTGCCTGGAGTGTACTAGCCGATAGCACAGATACGCAGTATTTT. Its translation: CAWSVLADSTDTQYF.

The CDR3 here is CASRSRLDSPLHF. CDR3 coding DNA: TGCGCCAGCAGATCCAGGCTGGATTCACCCCTCCACTTT. V usage is TRBV10-2 and J usage is TRBJ1-6; no clear D. The CDR3 consists of 13 residues. V was cut by 6 bases and J by 8 bases, with 11 bases left in between. Germline CDR1 and CDR2: WSHSY and SAAADI.

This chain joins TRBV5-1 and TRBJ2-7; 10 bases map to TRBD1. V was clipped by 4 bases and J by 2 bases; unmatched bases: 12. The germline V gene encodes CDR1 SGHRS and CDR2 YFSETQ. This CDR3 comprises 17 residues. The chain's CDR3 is CASSPTRQGASTYEQYF. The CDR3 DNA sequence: TGCGCCAGCAGCCCAACCCGACAGGGGGCGAGTACCTACGAGCAGTACTTC.

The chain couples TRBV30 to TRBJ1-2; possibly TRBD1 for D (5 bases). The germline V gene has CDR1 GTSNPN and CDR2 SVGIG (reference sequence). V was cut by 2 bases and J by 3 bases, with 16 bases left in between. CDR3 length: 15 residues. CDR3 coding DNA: TGTGCCTGGAGTAGGAAGGACACCAGGTACTATGGCTACACCTTC. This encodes CAWSRKDTRYYGYTF.

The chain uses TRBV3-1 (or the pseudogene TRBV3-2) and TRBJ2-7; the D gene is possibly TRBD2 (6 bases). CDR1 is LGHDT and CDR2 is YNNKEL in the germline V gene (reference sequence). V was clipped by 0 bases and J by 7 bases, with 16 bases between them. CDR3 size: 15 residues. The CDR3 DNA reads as TGTGCCAGCAGCCAAGATCCCGGGGGAACTGGGGAGCAGTACTTC. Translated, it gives CASSQDPGGTGEQYF.

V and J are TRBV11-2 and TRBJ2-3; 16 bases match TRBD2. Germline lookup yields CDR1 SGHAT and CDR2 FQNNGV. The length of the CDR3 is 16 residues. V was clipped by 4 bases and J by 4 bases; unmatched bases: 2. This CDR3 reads CASSSGLAGGPDTQYF. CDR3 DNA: TGTGCCAGCAGCTCGGGACTAGCGGGAGGGCCAGATACGCAGTATTTT.

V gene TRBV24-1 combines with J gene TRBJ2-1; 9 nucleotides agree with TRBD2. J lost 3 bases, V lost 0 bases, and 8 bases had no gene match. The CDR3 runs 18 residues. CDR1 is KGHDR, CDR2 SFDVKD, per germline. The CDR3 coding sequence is TGTGCCACCAGTGATTTGAGGAGCGGGAGGAGCAACTACAATGAGCAGTTCTTC. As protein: CATSDLRSGRSNYNEQFF.

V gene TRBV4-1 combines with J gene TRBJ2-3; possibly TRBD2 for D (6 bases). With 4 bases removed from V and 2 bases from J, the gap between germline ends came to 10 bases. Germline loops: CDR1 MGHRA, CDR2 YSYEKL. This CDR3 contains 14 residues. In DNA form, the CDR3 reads TGCGCCAGCAGCCTTAGCGGTCTCACAGATACGCAGTATTTT. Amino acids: CASSLSGLTDTQYF.

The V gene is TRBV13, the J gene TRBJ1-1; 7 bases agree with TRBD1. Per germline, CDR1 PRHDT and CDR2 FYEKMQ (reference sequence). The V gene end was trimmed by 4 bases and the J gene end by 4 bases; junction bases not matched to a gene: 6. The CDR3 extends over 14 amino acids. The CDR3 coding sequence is TGTGCCAGCAGCTCCGACAGGGTGGGCACTGAAGCTTTCTTT. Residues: CASSSDRVGTEAFF.

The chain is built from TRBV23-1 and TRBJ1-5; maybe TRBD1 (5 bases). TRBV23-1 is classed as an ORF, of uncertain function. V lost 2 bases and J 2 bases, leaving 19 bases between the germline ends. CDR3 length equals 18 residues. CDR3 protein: CASSQKGPLTFGNQPQHF. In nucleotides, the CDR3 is TGCGCCAGCAGTCAAAAGGGGCCTTTGACATTTGGCAATCAGCCCCAGCATTTT.

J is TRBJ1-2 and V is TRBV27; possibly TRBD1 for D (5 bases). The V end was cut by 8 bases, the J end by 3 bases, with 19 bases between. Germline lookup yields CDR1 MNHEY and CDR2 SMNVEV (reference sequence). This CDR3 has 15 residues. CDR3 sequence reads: CASRKSRGNYYGYTF. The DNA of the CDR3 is TGTGCCAGCCGCAAGAGTAGGGGCAACTACTATGGCTACACCTTC.

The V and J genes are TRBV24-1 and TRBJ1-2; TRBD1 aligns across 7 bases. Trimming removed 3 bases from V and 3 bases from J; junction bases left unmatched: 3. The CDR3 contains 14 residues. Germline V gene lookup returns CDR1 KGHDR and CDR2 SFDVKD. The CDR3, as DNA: TGTGCCACCAGTGATAAACAGGGGTACTATGGCTACACCTTC. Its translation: CATSDKQGYYGYTF.

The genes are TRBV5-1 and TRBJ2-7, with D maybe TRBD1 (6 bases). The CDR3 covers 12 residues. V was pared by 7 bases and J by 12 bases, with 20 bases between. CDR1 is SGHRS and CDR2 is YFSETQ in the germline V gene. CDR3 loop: CASLRDTPKGYF. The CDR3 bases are TGCGCCAGCCTACGGGACACCCCGAAGGGGTACTTC.

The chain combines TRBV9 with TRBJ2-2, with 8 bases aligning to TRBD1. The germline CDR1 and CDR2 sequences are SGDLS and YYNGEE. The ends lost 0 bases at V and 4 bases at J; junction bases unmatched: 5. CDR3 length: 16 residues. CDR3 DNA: TGTGCCAGCAGCGTAGATCCAGGGGGCAGCACCGGGGAGCTGTTTTTT. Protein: CASSVDPGGSTGELFF.

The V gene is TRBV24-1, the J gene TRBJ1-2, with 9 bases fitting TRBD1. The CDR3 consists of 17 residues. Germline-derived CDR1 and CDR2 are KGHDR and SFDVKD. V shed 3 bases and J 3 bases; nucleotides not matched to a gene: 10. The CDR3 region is CATSDPRNRGHHYGYTF. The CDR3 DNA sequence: TGTGCCACCAGTGATCCGAGAAACAGGGGGCATCACTATGGCTACACCTTC.

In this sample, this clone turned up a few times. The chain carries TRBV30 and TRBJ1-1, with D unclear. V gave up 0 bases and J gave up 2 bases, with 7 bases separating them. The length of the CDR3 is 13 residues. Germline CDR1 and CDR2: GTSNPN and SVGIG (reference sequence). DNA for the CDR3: TGTGCCTGGAGTGTACTTACCAACACTGAAGCTTTCTTT. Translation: CAWSVLTNTEAFF.

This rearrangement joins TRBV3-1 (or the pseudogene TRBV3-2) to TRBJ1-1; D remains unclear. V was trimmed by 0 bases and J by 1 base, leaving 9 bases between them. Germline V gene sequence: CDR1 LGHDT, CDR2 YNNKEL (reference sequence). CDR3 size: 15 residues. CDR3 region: CASSQEGAGNTEAFF. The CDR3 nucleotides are TGTGCCAGCAGCCAAGAAGGTGCCGGGAACACTGAAGCTTTCTTT.

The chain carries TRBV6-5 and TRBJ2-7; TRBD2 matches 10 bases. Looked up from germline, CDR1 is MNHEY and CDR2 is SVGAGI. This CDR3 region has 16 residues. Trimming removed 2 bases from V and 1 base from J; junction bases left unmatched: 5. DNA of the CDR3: TGTGCCAGCAGTTACCGATCGACTAGCGGGTCCTACGAGCAGTACTTC. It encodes CASSYRSTSGSYEQYF.

The CDR3 DNA follows: TGTGCCAGCAGCTTGAGGACTAGCGGGAGACGAAGCACAGATACGCAGTATTTT. Translated, it gives CASSLRTSGRRSTDTQYF. The rearrangement uses TRBV11-2 and TRBJ2-3; 13 nucleotides match TRBD2. This CDR3 has 18 residues. Trimming cost V 3 bases and J 0 bases; bases outside gene matches: 6. Germline V gene data show CDR1 as SGHAT and CDR2 as FQNNGV. Using reference TRBV11-2 and TRBJ2-3 for the parts outside the CDR3, the full variable domain is EAGVAQSPRYKIIEKRQSVAFWCNPISGHATLYWYQQILGQGPKLLIQFQNNGVVDDSQLPKDRFSAERLKGVDSTLKIQPAKLEDSAVYLCASSLRTSGRRSTDTQYFGPGTRLTVL.

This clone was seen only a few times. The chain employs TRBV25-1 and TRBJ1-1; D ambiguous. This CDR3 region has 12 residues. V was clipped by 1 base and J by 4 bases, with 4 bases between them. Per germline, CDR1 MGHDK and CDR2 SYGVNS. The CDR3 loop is CASSEWGTEAFF. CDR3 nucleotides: TGTGCCAGCAGTGAATGGGGCACTGAAGCTTTCTTT.

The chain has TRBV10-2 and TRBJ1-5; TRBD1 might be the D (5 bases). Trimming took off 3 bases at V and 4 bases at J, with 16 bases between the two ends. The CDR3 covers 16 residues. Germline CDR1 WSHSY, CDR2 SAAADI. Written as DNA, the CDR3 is TGCGCCAGCAGTGAAGGCTTAGGGGTGGGAAATCAGCCCCAGCATTTT. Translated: CASSEGLGVGNQPQHF.

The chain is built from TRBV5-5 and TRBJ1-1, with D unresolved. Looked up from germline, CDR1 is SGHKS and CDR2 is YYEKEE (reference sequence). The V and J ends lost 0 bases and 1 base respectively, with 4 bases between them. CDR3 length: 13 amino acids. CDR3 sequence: CASSLVSNTEAFF. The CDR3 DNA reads TGTGCCAGCAGCTTGGTTTCGAACACTGAAGCTTTCTTT.

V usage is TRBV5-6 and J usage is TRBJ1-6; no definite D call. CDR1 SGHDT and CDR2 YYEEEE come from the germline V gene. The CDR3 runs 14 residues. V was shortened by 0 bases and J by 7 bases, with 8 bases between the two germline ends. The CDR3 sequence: CASSLAQANSPLHF. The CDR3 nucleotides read TGTGCCAGCAGCTTGGCGCAGGCAAATTCACCCCTCCACTTT.

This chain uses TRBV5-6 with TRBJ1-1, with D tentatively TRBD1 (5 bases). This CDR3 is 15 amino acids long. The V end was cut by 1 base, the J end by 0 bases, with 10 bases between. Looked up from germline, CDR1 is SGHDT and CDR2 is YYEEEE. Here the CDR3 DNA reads TGTGCCAGCAGCTTGCCCCCAGGGCTGAACACTGAAGCTTTCTTT. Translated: CASSLPPGLNTEAFF.

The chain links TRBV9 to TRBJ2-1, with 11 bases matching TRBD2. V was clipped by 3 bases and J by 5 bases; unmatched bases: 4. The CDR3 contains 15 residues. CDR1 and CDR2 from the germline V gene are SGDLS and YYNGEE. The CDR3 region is CASSALAGGDNEQFF. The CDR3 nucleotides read TGTGCCAGCAGCGCCTTAGCGGGGGGGGACAATGAGCAGTTCTTC. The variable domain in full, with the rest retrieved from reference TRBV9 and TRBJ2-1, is DSGVTQTPKHLITATGQRVTLRCSPRSGDLSVYWYQQSLDQGLQFLIQYYNGEERAKGNILERFSAQQFPDLHSELNLSSLELGDSALYFCASSALAGGDNEQFFGPGTRLTVL.

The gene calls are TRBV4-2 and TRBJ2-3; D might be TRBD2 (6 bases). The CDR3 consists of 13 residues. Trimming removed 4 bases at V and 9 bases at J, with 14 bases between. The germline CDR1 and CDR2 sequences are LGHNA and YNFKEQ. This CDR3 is CASSLSGLQTQYF. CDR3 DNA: TGTGCCAGCAGCCTTAGCGGCCTGCAGACGCAGTATTTT.

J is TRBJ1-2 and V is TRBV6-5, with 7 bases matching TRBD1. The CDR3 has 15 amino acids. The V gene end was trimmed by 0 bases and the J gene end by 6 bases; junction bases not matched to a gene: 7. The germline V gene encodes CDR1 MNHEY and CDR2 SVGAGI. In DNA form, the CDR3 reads TGTGCCAGCAGTTACTCGAGGGCAGGGGGAAATGGCTACACCTTC. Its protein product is CASSYSRAGGNGYTF.